This TCR beta chain was captured by sequencing in a study of T-cell reconstitution after alpha-beta-depleted transplantation in children. Study findings and constraints: Surviving recipient T cells and intrathymic progenitors accounted for some patients' high TCRbeta diversity at day 60. A year post-transplant, T-cell counts and diversity derived mostly from newly produced T cells. There were reportedly several hundred expanded graft clones from which alpha-beta T cells came about two months after transplant.

The CDR3 runs to 13 residues. Trimming stripped 0 bases from V and 5 bases from J, with 8 bases between. The germline CDR1 and CDR2 sequences are DFQATT and SNEGSKA (reference sequence). It was with unique molecular identifiers that the TCRbeta library was prepared. In TCRdb, the PCR reads were re-called with MiXCR into one record per CDR3 protein. Among 700,000 or so distinct CDR3 sequences listed, 13% were seen once. This clonotype was counted at least ten times. Its antigen remains unidentified. The chain uses TRBV20-1 and TRBJ2-1; TRBD2 is a possible D gene (6 bases). The sequence derives from a girl aged 2-10 years with congenital amegakaryocytic thrombocytopenia, due to receive a stem cell transplant. The sample consisted of PBMCs, taken before TCRalphabeta/CD19-depleted stem cell transplant. CDR3 coding DNA: TGCAGTGCTAGAGATGGAGGGGACAATGAGCAGTTCTTC. Protein sequence: CSARDGGDNEQFF.